This T cell receptor (beta chain) came from a study of PD-1 blockade in classical Hodgkin lymphoma. Study results and limitations: Relapsed/refractory patients reportedly had the lowest baseline TCR diversity, below newly diagnosed patients, who were below healthy donors. Initiation of nivolumab under 1 year after ASCT led to exclusion of patients. For complete responders, baseline diversity was comparable to that of newly diagnosed patients.

Repertoires were generated with immunoSEQ multiplex PCR, while TCRdb's copy carries only in-frame clones and drops some. The sample lists approximately 25,000 clones, roughly 84% seen once, with approximately 1.8% in the top ten. With respect to this clone: No antigen is known for it.

CDR3 length: 13 residues. V was trimmed by 1 base and J by 1 base, leaving 7 bases between them. In germline, CDR1 is SQVTM, CDR2 ANQGSEA. In every patient, relapse followed autologous stem cell transplantation, while exposure to brentuximab vedotin differed. The study purified CD4+ T cells from thawed PBMCs using magnetic negative selection. The sequences come from CD4+ T cells from blood, collected at baseline. This clonotype was sampled from a human donor with classical Hodgkin lymphoma. V and J are TRBV29-1 and TRBJ2-5; D unclear. The CDR3 is CSVEGTFQETQYF. In DNA, the CDR3 is TGCAGCGTTGAAGGCACCTTCCAAGAGACCCAGTACTTC.